The clone carrying this T cell receptor beta chain was seen at least ten times. Unique molecular identifiers tagged the TCRbeta library. Via MiXCR, TCRdb re-called the PCR reads, giving one row per CDR3 protein. Among some 240,000 distinct CDR3 sequences listed, 9.7% were seen once. Germline V lookup: CDR1 SGHRS, CDR2 YFSETQ. Trimming cost V 0 bases and J 8 bases, with 17 bases left between them. The CDR3 has 16 residues. The data were taken from a study of T-cell reconstitution after alpha-beta-depleted transplantation in children. The specimen comprised PBMCs from the stem cell graft donor, sampled from the stem cell graft. The clonotype was recovered from a human donor who donated a stem cell graft to a child with SCID. The chain links TRBV5-1 to TRBJ1-4; possible D gene TRBD1, 5 bases. The CDR3 nucleotides are TGCGCCAGCAGCTTGGCCATGGCCGCGGGGGACGAAAAACTGTTTTTT. The encoded protein is CASSLAMAAGDEKLFF.